These T cell receptor beta chains were read from a single sample in a study of T cells in Graves' hyperthyroidism and ophthalmopathy. TCRdb analysed the multiplex PCR reads with MiXCR anew, one entry per CDR3 protein. The data show 490,000 or so distinct CDR3 sequences, with 15% to 20% seen just once and 40% to 50% held by the top ten. Sequencing was carried out using blood. The receptors were sampled from a man aged 35-49 years with Graves' ophthalmopathy. The CDR3 runs from the conserved cysteine through the conserved F or W. D genes are given only for firm matches. Size is stated for part of the rows, as once, few or many counts, or as a class when the clone is expanded.

V	D	size	J	CDR3	DNA
TRBV2	TRBD2	once	TRBJ2-3	CASRRLAGPTDTQYF	TGTGCCAGCAGAAGACTAGCGGGGCCCACAGATACGCAGTATTTT
TRBV9	NA	NA	TRBJ2-7	CASSVVIGVLYEQYF	TGTGCCAGCAGCGTAGTAATAGGGGTGCTCTACGAGCAGTACTTC
TRBV20-1	NA	many	TRBJ2-5	CSAATGGAKETQYF	TGCAGTGCGGCCACAGGGGGGGCCAAAGAGACCCAGTACTTC
TRBV5-1	NA	NA	TRBJ2-5	CASSIPGTRKETQYF	TGTGCCAGCAGCATCCCCGGGACGAGAAAAGAGACCCAGTACTTC
TRBV4-2	TRBD1	few	TRBJ1-2	CASSQEDRGHLGYGYTF	TGTGCCAGCAGCCAGGAGGACAGGGGGCATCTCGGCTATGGCTACACCTTC
TRBV3-1	NA	NA	TRBJ2-5	CASSQVSVQSSETQYF	TGTGCCAGCAGCCAAGTATCGGTTCAATCTTCAGAGACCCAGTACTTC
TRBV12-3/TRBV12-4	NA	many	TRBJ1-6	CASTGGLLGTYNSPLHF	TGTGCCAGCACCGGGGGTCTCCTTGGAACCTATAATTCACCCCTCCACTTT
TRBV9	TRBD1	NA	TRBJ2-2	CASSSRTGGSNTGELFF	TGTGCCAGCAGCTCGAGGACAGGGGGCTCTAACACCGGGGAGCTGTTTTTT
TRBV5-1	NA	many	TRBJ2-3	CASSLEVGSIDTQYF	TGCGCCAGCAGCTTGGAAGTAGGATCTATAGATACGCAGTATTTT
TRBV19	NA	once	TRBJ2-1	CASSIPGYDLYNEQFF	TGTGCCAGTAGTATTCCCGGGTATGATCTATACAATGAGCAGTTCTTC
TRBV27	NA	many	TRBJ2-7	CASRGSSYEQYF	TGTGCCAGCAGGGGAAGCTCCTACGAGCAGTACTTC
TRBV12-3/TRBV12-4	TRBD1	NA	TRBJ1-4	CASNSDRGTNEKLFF	TGTGCCAGCAACTCAGACAGGGGGACTAATGAAAAACTGTTTTTT
TRBV4-1	TRBD2	NA	TRBJ2-1	CASSHPGLAGGPWYNEQFF	TGCGCCAGCAGCCACCCGGGACTAGCGGGAGGGCCTTGGTACAATGAGCAGTTCTTC
TRBV20-1	TRBD1	NA	TRBJ1-1	CSAFDRGDPLLKAFF	TGCAGTGCATTTGACAGGGGGGACCCTCTGCTGAAAGCTTTCTTT
TRBV6-2/TRBV6-3	TRBD1	NA	TRBJ1-2	CASSRQGSRGYTF	TGTGCCAGCAGTCGACAGGGGAGTCGTGGCTACACCTTC
TRBV20-1	NA	NA	TRBJ1-6	CSARGGIGSPLHF	TGCAGTGCTAGAGGGGGGATCGGGTCACCCCTCCACTTT
TRBV11-2	TRBD2	few	TRBJ2-3	CASSLDIAGGFTDTQYF	TGTGCCAGCAGCTTAGATATAGCGGGGGGCTTCACAGATACGCAGTATTTT
TRBV28	NA	many	TRBJ2-7	CASSLDGEGEQYF	TGTGCCAGCAGTTTGGACGGCGAAGGGGAGCAGTACTTC
TRBV28	NA	NA	TRBJ2-7	CASSSKDLFYEQYF	TGTGCCAGCAGTTCCAAGGACCTCTTCTACGAGCAGTACTTC
TRBV28	TRBD1	NA	TRBJ2-7	CASSINRGRGDYYEQYF	TGTGCCAGCAGTATTAACAGGGGGCGCGGCGATTACTACGAGCAGTACTTC
TRBV9	TRBD1	NA	TRBJ2-3	CASSEGQITDTQYF	TGTGCCAGCAGCGAGGGACAGATCACAGATACGCAGTATTTT
TRBV6-5	TRBD2	many	TRBJ2-5	CASSWTRETQYF	TGTGCCAGCAGTTGGACTAGGGAGACCCAGTACTTC
TRBV7-2	NA	many	TRBJ2-1	CASSYAGQYNEQFF	TGTGCCAGCAGCTACGCAGGGCAGTACAATGAGCAGTTCTTC
TRBV5-1	TRBD2	NA	TRBJ2-1	CASSLTSGVSYNEQFF	TGCGCCAGCAGCTTGACAAGCGGGGTATCCTACAATGAGCAGTTCTTC
TRBV6-2/TRBV6-3	NA	many	TRBJ2-1	CASSYSVASYNEQFF	TGTGCCAGCAGTTACTCGGTAGCGTCCTACAATGAGCAGTTCTTC
TRBV6-1	TRBD2	few	TRBJ2-3	CASSSPGGALDTQYF	TGTGCCAGCAGTTCCCCCGGGGGGGCCTTAGATACGCAGTATTTT
TRBV18	NA	many	TRBJ1-2	CASSPLPASDYGYTF	TGTGCCAGCTCACCACTTCCAGCTTCTGACTATGGCTACACCTTC
TRBV7-6	NA	few	TRBJ2-1	CASSAQSKSYNEQFF	TGTGCCAGCAGCGCCCAGTCCAAGTCCTACAATGAGCAGTTCTTC
TRBV6-2/TRBV6-3	NA	NA	TRBJ1-1	CASSTPTQSQTEAFF	TGTGCCAGCAGTACCCCGACACAAAGTCAGACTGAAGCTTTCTTT
TRBV10-3	NA	NA	TRBJ2-5	CAIRRTEQETQYF	TGTGCCATCAGAAGGACGGAACAAGAGACCCAGTACTTC
TRBV20-1	NA	NA	TRBJ2-7	CSAIGGPYEQYF	TGCAGTGCTATAGGGGGGCCCTACGAGCAGTACTTC
TRBV5-5	NA	few	TRBJ2-7	CASSLRGDSYEQYF	TGTGCCAGCAGCCTCCGCGGGGACAGCTACGAGCAGTACTTC
TRBV20-1	TRBD2	few	TRBJ2-1	CSEAGLAGENSYNEQFF	TGCAGTGAGGCTGGCCTAGCGGGAGAAAATTCCTACAATGAGCAGTTCTTC
TRBV11-2	TRBD2	many	TRBJ2-3	CASSLLVAGAYTTDTQYF	TGTGCCAGCAGCTTATTAGTAGCGGGAGCTTATACGACAGATACGCAGTATTTT
TRBV30	NA	many	TRBJ1-1	CAWSPGVGNTEAFF	TGTGCCTGGAGCCCCGGGGTGGGGAACACTGAAGCTTTCTTT
TRBV7-9	NA	NA	TRBJ1-2	CASSLELGYGYTF	TGTGCCAGCAGCTTAGAATTGGGCTATGGCTACACCTTC
TRBV5-1	NA	NA	TRBJ2-5	CASSGTQGGFAETQYF	TGCGCCAGCAGTGGGACTCAGGGAGGATTTGCAGAGACCCAGTACTTC
TRBV28	NA	many	TRBJ1-2	CASSLRRGTNYGYTF	TGTGCCAGCAGCCTCCGGAGGGGGACTAACTATGGCTACACCTTC
TRBV7-9	NA	NA	TRBJ1-1	CASSLSRRRTEAFF	TGTGCCAGCAGCTTAAGTCGAAGAAGGACTGAAGCTTTCTTT